Presented here are 27 T cell receptor beta chains from one specimen sequenced in a study of T cell clonality in common variable immunodeficiency. These TCRs' antigens remain unknown. The study, taken as a whole, reports: Fewer deletions and N-nucleotide insertions were reportedly seen in common variable immunodeficiency TCR beta sequences.

The data were produced by immunoSEQ multiplex PCR, yet TCRdb's version contains in-frame clones alone and is incomplete. The sample has about 7,100 clones, none seen only once; the top ten hold approximately 5.3%. The material sequenced was peripheral blood mononuclear cells. The receptors come from a human donor with common variable immunodeficiency.

In this sample, this clone turned up a few times. Read data end 3 residues before the CDR3 end; the end is taken from the germline J gene. The rearrangement links TRBV7-2 to TRBJ1-6; D ambiguous. V was clipped by 2 bases and J by 0 bases, with 5 bases between them. From germline, CDR1 is SGHTA and CDR2 FQGNSA. This CDR3 is built from 15 residues. The CDR3 bases that were read are TGTGCCAGCAGCTTACAGAGCTCCTATAATTCACCC. Translation gives CASSLQSSYNSP. The full-length CDR3 reads as CASSLQSSYNSPLHF. Full variable domain (outside the CDR3, taken from reference TRBV7-2 and TRBJ1-6): GAGVSQSPSNKVTEKGKDVELRCDPISGHTALYWYRQSLGQGLEFLIYFQGNSAPDKSGLPSDRFSAERTGGSVSTLTIQRTQQEDSAVYLCASSLQSSYNSPLHFGNGTRLTVT.

Details on this clone: With the read ending 3 residues before the CDR3 end, the germline J gene is used to fill in that end. This chain connects TRBV18 to TRBJ2-7; D possibly corresponds to TRBD2 (5 bases). The V end was cut by 5 bases, the J end by 3 bases, with 14 bases between. There are 14 residues in the CDR3. Germline V CDR1 and CDR2: KGHSH, LQKENI. The CDR3 sequence: CASSLGTRNYEQYF. The sequenced part of the CDR3 DNA is TGTGCCAGCTCATTAGGAACTAGGAACTACGAG.

On this clone: With the read ending 3 residues before the CDR3 end, the germline J gene is used to fill in that end. V is TRBV6-1 and J is TRBJ2-5; TRBD1 might be the D (5 bases). Trimming shortened V by 0 bases and J by 3 bases, and 11 bases separated the two germline ends. The germline gives CDR1 MNHNS, CDR2 SASEGT. CDR3 length: 15 amino acids. The CDR3 region is CASSEARRAEETQYF. The sequenced CDR3 bases are TGTGCCAGCAGTGAAGCGCGCAGGGCCGAAGAGACC.

As to this clone: The read falls 3 residues short of the CDR3 end, and the missing part is taken from the germline J gene. The chain is built from TRBV19 and TRBJ2-1; D remains unclear. The ends were cut back, 7 bases at V and 1 base at J, with 5 bases in the middle. The V gene's germline CDR1 is LNHDA and CDR2 SQIVND (reference sequence). CDR3 length: 12 residues. Partial CDR3 DNA: TGTGCCAGTACTAGTTCCTACAATGAG. It translates to CASTSSYNE. In full, the CDR3 is CASTSSYNEQFF.

This clone is termed medium-sized. With the read ending 3 residues before the CDR3 end, the germline J gene is used to fill in that end. J is TRBJ2-3 and V is TRBV20-1; D is undetermined. Germline-derived CDR1 and CDR2 are DFQATT and SNEGSKA (reference sequence). CDR3 size: 15 residues. With 1 base removed from V and 6 bases from J, the gap between germline ends came to 17 bases. The CDR3 loop is CSARVAAGMPDTQYF. The covered CDR3 bases are TGCAGTGCTAGAGTAGCTGCTGGTATGCCGGATACG.

This clone appeared a few times. The read ends 3 residues shy of where the CDR3 ends; the end is completed using the germline J gene. The chain uses TRBV7-9 and TRBJ2-5; 8 bases fit TRBD2. There are 15 residues in the CDR3. Germline V lookup: CDR1 SEHNR, CDR2 FQNEAQ (reference sequence). The V and J ends lost 1 base and 7 bases, in that order; junction bases with no gene match: 8. CDR3 residues: CASSLVSGKVGTQYF. CDR3 bases read: TGTGCCAGCAGCTTAGTTAGCGGGAAGGTGGGGACC.

This clone is judged medium-sized. The read is 3 residues too short to cover the CDR3 end, so that end is filled in from the germline J gene. The chain couples TRBV5-1 to TRBJ2-6, with D perhaps matching TRBD1 (5 bases). CDR1 SGHRS and CDR2 YFSETQ come from the germline V gene. This CDR3 is built from 20 residues. The V end was cut by 1 base, the J end by 0 bases, with 20 bases between. CDR3 loop: CASSLSIQATISSGANVLTF. CDR3 DNA, as far as it was read: TGCGCCAGCAGCTTGTCAATACAGGCCACAATTTCCTCTGGGGCCAACGTC.

This clone was recorded a few times. The CDR3 end is not reached by the read, which stops 3 residues before it; the germline J gene fills it in. The rearrangement links TRBV19 to TRBJ1-1; D is perhaps TRBD1 (5 bases). Germline-derived CDR1 and CDR2 are LNHDA and SQIVND (reference sequence). The CDR3 is 15 amino acids. The sequenced part of the CDR3 DNA is TGTGCCGTAGGCCCCATCCCCACAGGTTCAGGGCGG. It yields the protein CAVGPIPTGSGR. The complete CDR3 reads CAVGPIPTGSGRAFF.

This clone was counted only a few times. The read finishes 3 residues shy of the CDR3 end, and the germline J gene is used to complete it. V usage is TRBV18 and J usage is TRBJ2-5; TRBD2 aligns across 7 bases. The germline CDR1 and CDR2 sequences are KGHSH and LQKENI. The CDR3 length is 15 residues. Trimming removed 3 bases from V and 5 bases from J; junction bases left unmatched: 9. This CDR3 reads CASSPPGSGTETQYF. The covered CDR3 bases are TGTGCCAGCTCACCCCCAGGGAGCGGGACGGAGACC.

CDR3 sequence reads: CASSSPAGAGNEQFF. CDR3 DNA (partial): TGTGCCAGCAGTTCACCAGCGGGAGCTGGCAATGAG. The V gene is TRBV6-2 or TRBV6-3, the J gene TRBJ2-1; 8 nucleotides agree with TRBD2. The read ends 3 residues before the CDR3 terminus; that terminus is restored from the germline J gene. CDR3 length: 15 residues. The V and J ends lost 4 bases and 6 bases, in that order; junction bases with no gene match: 8. Germline V gene sequence: CDR1 MNHEY, CDR2 SVGEGT.

The sequenced CDR3 bases are TGTGCCAGCAGTTACGACACCTACGAG. This encodes CASSYDTYE. The full CDR3 is CASSYDTYEQYF. The chain is built from TRBV6-2 or TRBV6-3 and TRBJ2-7, with D uncertain. The CDR3 end is not reached by the read, which stops 3 residues before it; the germline J gene fills it in. Germline V CDR1 and CDR2: MNHEY, SVGEGT. The CDR3 has 12 amino acids. Trimming left V 2 bases short and J 2 bases short, with 4 bases between.

Partial CDR3 DNA: TGTGCCAGTAGTATAGATCTGGGGGCGGCCTACAATGAG. Its protein is CASSIDLGAAYNE. The entire CDR3 is CASSIDLGAAYNEQFF. The chain employs TRBV19 and TRBJ2-1, with D tentatively TRBD1 (6 bases). The read halts 3 residues ahead of the CDR3 end, with the missing end drawn from the germline J gene. The CDR3 covers 16 residues. Germline values: CDR1 LNHDA, CDR2 SQIVND (reference sequence). V lost 0 bases and J lost 2, with 11 bases in between.

Comment on this clone: At one boundary the junction diverges from the germline segment, which might be a read error. The read falls 3 residues short of the CDR3 end, and the missing part is taken from the germline J gene. V usage is TRBV6-1 and J usage is TRBJ2-7, with 8 bases lining up with TRBD1. The CDR3 runs 16 residues. Germline V gene lookup returns CDR1 MNHNS and CDR2 SASEGT. The sequenced CDR3 bases are TGTGCCAGCAGCGAAGACCGGGACAGGTTTTCGTACGAG. Amino acids: CASSEDRDRFSYE. The CDR3 in its entirety is CASSEDRDRFSYEQYF.

This clone has just a few counts. Read coverage stops 3 residues before the CDR3 terminus; the germline J gene supplies the remainder. Distinct nucleotide sequences in the sample also encode this CDR3. V and J are TRBV18 and TRBJ2-1; D may be TRBD1 (6 bases). Trimming removed 3 bases at V and 7 bases at J, with 16 bases between. Germline values: CDR1 KGHSH, CDR2 LQKENI. The CDR3 totals 15 residues. CDR3 DNA, as far as it was read: TGTGCCAGCTCACCCCTTACAGGGTATGGTAATGAG. This encodes CASSPLTGYGNE. The entire CDR3 protein is CASSPLTGYGNEQFF.

About this clone itself: Read sequence stops 3 residues before the CDR3 end, and the germline J gene provides the missing end. The chain combines TRBV7-9 with TRBJ2-5; 7 bases match TRBD2. Germline V gene data show CDR1 as SEHNR and CDR2 as FQNEAQ (reference sequence). J gave up 1 base and V 5 bases, and 7 bases lay outside the gene matches. The CDR3 is 15 amino acids. The CDR3 region is CASSPGGKIQETQYF. The sequenced part of the CDR3 DNA is TGTGCCAGCAGCCCCGGGGGGAAGATCCAAGAGACC.

There are a few counts of this clone. The sequenced fragment ends 3 residues before the CDR3 boundary, so the rest is inferred from the germline J gene. The V gene is TRBV18, the J gene TRBJ2-1; 8 bases are a match to TRBD1. Germline lookup yields CDR1 KGHSH and CDR2 LQKENI. CDR3 size: 15 residues. Trimming cost V 4 bases and J 8 bases; bases outside gene matches: 10. CDR3 in amino acids: CASSRQGPADDEQFF. CDR3 DNA, as far as it was read: TGTGCCAGCTCACGACAGGGGCCGGCGGATGATGAG.

About this clone: With the read ending 3 residues before the CDR3 end, the germline J gene is used to fill in that end. V and J are TRBV7-8 and TRBJ2-1; 11 bases fit TRBD2. Looked up from germline, CDR1 is SGHVS and CDR2 is FQNEAQ. Trimming removed 2 bases from V and 4 bases from J; junction bases left unmatched: 1. This CDR3 region has 15 residues. This CDR3 is CASSLLAGGYNEQFF. The sequenced CDR3 bases are TGTGCCAGCAGCTTACTAGCGGGGGGATACAATGAG.

This clone was detected only a few times. The CDR3 end falls 3 residues outside the read, so it is completed with the germline J gene. This rearrangement joins TRBV19 to TRBJ2-2, with D possibly being TRBD2 (5 bases). The V end was cut by 7 bases, the J end by 1 base, with 10 bases between. CDR1 is LNHDA, CDR2 SQIVND, per germline (reference sequence). This CDR3 has 14 residues. CDR3 bases read: TGTGCCAGTAAAGAGCGGAAGAACACCGGGGAG. Encoded protein: CASKERKNTGE. The whole CDR3 reads CASKERKNTGELFF. The variable domain in full, with the rest retrieved from reference TRBV19 and TRBJ2-2, is DGGITQSPKYLFRKEGQNVTLSCEQNLNHDAMYWYRQDPGQGLRLIYYSQIVNDFQKGDIAEGYSVSREKKESFPLTVTSAQKNPTAFYLCASKERKNTGELFFGEGSRLTVL.

The CDR3 bases that were read are TGTGCCAGTAAGAAGCGGGGAAGCACAGATACG. Residues: CASKKRGSTDT. The entire CDR3 sequence reads CASKKRGSTDTQYF. The gene calls are TRBV19 and TRBJ2-3; the match to TRBD2 covers 7 bases. The read ends 3 residues early relative to the CDR3; the germline J gene fills the gap. Germline CDR1 is LNHDA and CDR2 is SQIVND (reference sequence). V lost 7 bases, J lost 0 bases, and 4 bases stayed unmatched. This CDR3 contains 14 residues.

The sequenced CDR3 bases are TGTGCCAGCAGTTGGGGACAAGGGACCTACGAG. Protein sequence: CASSWGQGTYE. The whole CDR3 is CASSWGQGTYEQYF. The chain couples TRBV7-6 to TRBJ2-7, with D tentatively TRBD1 (6 bases). The sequenced fragment ends 3 residues before the CDR3 boundary, so the rest is inferred from the germline J gene. Trimming took off 6 bases at V and 2 bases at J, with 14 bases between the two ends. Germline-derived CDR1 and CDR2 are SGHVS and FNYEAQ. This CDR3 comprises 14 residues.

A remark on this clone: The read ends 3 residues before the CDR3 terminus; that terminus is restored from the germline J gene. The J gene is TRBJ2-1, the V gene TRBV7-2; D not certain. This CDR3 comprises 15 residues. Germline CDR1 and CDR2: SGHTA and FQGNSA. Trimming pared 2 bases from V and 3 bases from J, leaving 11 bases between. CDR3 protein: CASSLSSGFYNEQFF. The CDR3 DNA, read in part, is TGTGCCAGCAGCTTATCATCGGGTTTCTACAATGAG. The full variable domain, completed using reference TRBV7-2 and TRBJ2-1, is GAGVSQSPSNKVTEKGKDVELRCDPISGHTALYWYRQSLGQGLEFLIYFQGNSAPDKSGLPSDRFSAERTGGSVSTLTIQRTQQEDSAVYLCASSLSSGFYNEQFFGPGTRLTVL.

Remarks on this clone: The read finishes 3 residues shy of the CDR3 end, and the germline J gene is used to complete it. This rearrangement joins TRBV18 to TRBJ2-7; D ambiguous. The ends were cut back, 2 bases at V and 6 bases at J, with 11 bases in the middle. The CDR3 contains 13 residues. Germline-derived CDR1 and CDR2 are KGHSH and LQKENI. Incomplete CDR3 DNA: TGTGCCAGCTCACCAACAGATAGAACCGAG. It specifies CASSPTDRTE. The entire CDR3 reads CASSPTDRTEQYF.

There are a few counts of this clone. The sequenced fragment ends 3 residues before the CDR3 boundary, so the rest is inferred from the germline J gene. The V and J genes are TRBV19 and TRBJ1-6; D remains ambiguous. The CDR3 totals 12 residues. Germline CDR1 LNHDA, CDR2 SQIVND (reference sequence). Trimming took 7 bases from V and 6 from J, leaving 7 bases between them. CDR3 DNA, as far as it was read: TGTGCCAGTAAGATCGGTAATTCACCC. Translation gives CASKIGNSP. The full CDR3 protein is CASKIGNSPLHF.

Comments on this clone: The read falls 3 residues short of the CDR3 end, and the missing part is taken from the germline J gene. This sequence joins TRBV19 and TRBJ1-1, with 7 bases matching TRBD1. Germline trimming cut 10 bases from V and 5 bases from J; bases unmatched to any gene: 13. The length of the CDR3 is 14 residues. CDR1 and CDR2 (germline): LNHDA, SQIVND (reference sequence). The CDR3 spells CATYDRAMGTEAFF. CDR3 DNA, as far as it was read: TGTGCCACTTACGACAGGGCGATGGGGACTGAA.

A few counts support this clone. CDR3 bases read: TGTGCCAGCAGGCCCCGGTGGGCATCCGGCCTCAATCAGCCC. Protein product: CASRPRWASGLNQP. The CDR3 in its entirety is CASRPRWASGLNQPQHF. V gene TRBV6-2 or TRBV6-3 combines with J gene TRBJ1-5; D is uncertain. Read sequence stops 3 residues before the CDR3 end, and the germline J gene provides the missing end. V was pared by 6 bases and J by 3 bases, with 21 bases between. The CDR3 covers 17 residues. Germline CDR1 reads MNHEY; CDR2 reads SVGEGT.

This clone was found a few times. Read coverage stops 3 residues before the CDR3 terminus; the germline J gene supplies the remainder. The chain combines TRBV19 with TRBJ2-7; 9 bases match TRBD2. The junction had 7 bases not matched to a gene; V was cut back by 1 base and J by 0 bases. Germline V CDR1 and CDR2: LNHDA, SQIVND (reference sequence). The CDR3 has 17 residues. The CDR3 region is CASSIAQTSGSSYEQYF. The CDR3 DNA, read in part, is TGTGCCAGTAGTATAGCTCAGACTAGCGGAAGCTCCTACGAG.

The table lists this clone with a few counts. With the read ending 3 residues before the CDR3 end, the germline J gene is used to fill in that end. V usage is TRBV18 and J usage is TRBJ2-2; D possibly corresponds to TRBD2 (6 bases). CDR1 and CDR2 from the germline V gene are KGHSH and LQKENI. V was trimmed by 8 bases and J by 4 bases, leaving 14 bases between them. The CDR3 runs to 14 residues. CDR3 DNA (partial): TGTGCCAGCCGCACGACTAGTTCCACCGGGGAG. Its translation: CASRTTSSTGE. The entire CDR3 is CASRTTSSTGELFF.